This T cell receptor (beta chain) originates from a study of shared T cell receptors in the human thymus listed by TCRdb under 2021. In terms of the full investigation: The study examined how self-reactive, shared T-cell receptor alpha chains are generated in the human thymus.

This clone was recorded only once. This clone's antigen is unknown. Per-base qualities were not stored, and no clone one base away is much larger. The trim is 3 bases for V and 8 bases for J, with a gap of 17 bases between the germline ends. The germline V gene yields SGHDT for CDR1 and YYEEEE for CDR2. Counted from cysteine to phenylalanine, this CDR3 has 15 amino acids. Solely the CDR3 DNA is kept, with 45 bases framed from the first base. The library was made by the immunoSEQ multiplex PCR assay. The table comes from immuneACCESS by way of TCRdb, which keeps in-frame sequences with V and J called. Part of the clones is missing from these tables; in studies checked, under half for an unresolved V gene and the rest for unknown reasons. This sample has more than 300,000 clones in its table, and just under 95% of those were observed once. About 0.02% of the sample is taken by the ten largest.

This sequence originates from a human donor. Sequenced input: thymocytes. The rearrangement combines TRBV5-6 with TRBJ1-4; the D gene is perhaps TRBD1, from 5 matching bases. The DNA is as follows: TGTGCCAGCAGCTGTGCCGGGGACGACGGGGAAAAACTGTTTTTT. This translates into CASSCAGDDGEKLFF.